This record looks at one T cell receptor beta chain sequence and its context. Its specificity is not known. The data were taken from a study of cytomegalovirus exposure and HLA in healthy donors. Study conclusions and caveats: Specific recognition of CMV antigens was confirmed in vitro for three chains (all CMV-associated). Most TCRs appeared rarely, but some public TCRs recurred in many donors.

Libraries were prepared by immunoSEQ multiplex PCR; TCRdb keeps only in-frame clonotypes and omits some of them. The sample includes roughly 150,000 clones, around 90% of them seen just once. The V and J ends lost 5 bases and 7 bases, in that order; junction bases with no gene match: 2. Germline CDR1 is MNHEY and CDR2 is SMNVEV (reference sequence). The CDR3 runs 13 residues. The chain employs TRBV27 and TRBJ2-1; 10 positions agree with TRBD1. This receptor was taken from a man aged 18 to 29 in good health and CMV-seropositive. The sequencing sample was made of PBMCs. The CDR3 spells CASSRQGANEQFF. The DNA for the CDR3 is TGTGCCAGCAGTCGACAGGGGGCGAATGAGCAGTTCTTC.